This T cell receptor beta chain was sequenced in a study of T cell clones after liver transplantation (dated by TCRdb to the late 2010s). About the investigation overall: The samples were obtained from ITN030ST, a randomized trial that attempted immunosuppression withdrawal within 2 years after liver transplantation. Third party-reactive TCRbeta sequences from pre-transplant MLRs were also identified as an antigen-independent comparator for donor-reactive sequences. Donor-reactive T cell clones were identified by TCRbeta sequencing after a pre-transplant mixed lymphocyte reaction and then tracked in post-transplant blood. Until randomization at 12-24 months post-transplant, subjects were given standard immunosuppression, with no induction therapy. Three of the eight recipients were HCV-positive; the others were transplanted for non-autoimmune, non-viral indications. Blood samples were taken pre-transplant, pre-randomization before withdrawal, and post-randomization after full withdrawal or failed withdrawal. Of the 8 liver transplant recipients making up the studied cohort, 3 were classified as tolerant and 5 as non-tolerant. Tolerance was defined as complete immunosuppression withdrawal for at least one year with no rise in liver enzymes beyond twice the upper limit of normal.

V loses 2 bases, J loses 2 bases, and the germline ends lie 6 bases apart. For CDR1 and CDR2, the germline V gene lists SNHLY and FYNNEI. Counted from cysteine to phenylalanine, this CDR3 has 14 amino acids. The sequence is cut down to CDR3 DNA, 42 bases in frame from base 1. Unstimulated PBMCs, after thawing, were stained for CD3, CD4 and CD8 and then FACS-sorted into CD3+CD4+ and CD3+CD8+ populations. Each of the 8 studied subjects was randomized to immunosuppression withdrawal. The Qiagen DNeasy Blood and Tissue Kit was used to isolate genomic DNA. Summary of the overall study and its limitations: In two subjects, low numbers of available donor cells limited the measurable donor-reactive repertoire. Because no allograft tissue specimens were available, donor-reactive T cells may have migrated into the graft instead of being deleted. In most of the 8 subjects, regardless of tolerance or HCV status, circulating donor-reactive CD4 TCRbeta sequences dropped significantly post-transplant. Donor-reactive sequences decreased more than third party-reactive sequences, which suggests partial antigen-specific deletion that was not related to withdrawal success. When repertoire turnover was taken into account, detection of donor-reactive sequences was significantly reduced in 7 of 8 subjects for CD4 and in 8 of 8 subjects for CD8. Because of small, heterogeneous patient numbers and non-standardized post-transplant time points, the conclusions were only preliminary.

High-throughput TCRbeta CDR3 sequencing of frozen genomic DNA was performed by immunoSEQ, with PCR amplification, mapping, bias correction and internal controls included. On the authors' methods: Only productive rearrangements were retained, and each unique TCRbeta sequence was defined by its CDR3 nucleotide sequence together with its V and J gene. For a sequence to be called donor-reactive, it needed a frequency of at least 0.01% and at least 5-fold expansion in CFSE-low cells compared with unstimulated pre-transplant cells. Per-subject minimum frequency thresholds, based on the lowest-template unstimulated sample, ensured at least 90% detection power. Jensen-Shannon divergence between the top 1000 TCRbeta sequences post-transplant and pre-transplant was used to measure repertoire turnover. Two-sided Fisher's exact tests were used to test for changes in how often donor-reactive sequences were detected. TCRdb carries this immuneACCESS record with in-frame sequences only. Its versions omit some clonotypes, under half of them owing to an unresolved V gene in the studies checked, with the rest unexplained. V, J and clone size are taken as reported in that table, and D and trimming were inferred from the DNA itself. For this sample there are about 75,000 clones; approximately 81% appear just once. The top ten clonotypes cover approximately 2.1% of the sample.

With regard to this clone: This receptor's antigen is unknown. No qualities accompany the bases; no much larger clone lies one base away.

The receptor's source is a human patient who received a liver transplant. Donor T cells from the graft may be present among the T cells after a transplant. The sequenced sample was CD4+ T cells from blood, obtained 48 months after liver transplant. The V and J segments used are TRBV2 and TRBJ2-2, with the D gene not confidently named. The bases read TGTGCCAGCAGTGAATCCCCCAACACCGGGGAGCTGTTTTTT. Translation gives CASSESPNTGELFF.